This entry lists 13 T cell receptor beta chains sequenced from one sample in a study of blood T cell repertoires in COVID-19. TCRdb's copy holds only in-frame clones and misses some; the assay was immunoSEQ multiplex PCR. Here the sample spans roughly 80,000 clones, approximately 87% being singletons. The sequenced sample consisted of peripheral blood. Source of these receptors: a man of 80 years or more in a cohort sampled during active COVID-19.

CDR3 residues: CASSRESYEQYV. DNA for the CDR3: TGTGCCAGCAGTCGGGAGTCCTACGAGCAGTACGTC. V is TRBV2 and J is TRBJ2-7; a possible D gene is TRBD2 (6 bases). Germline CDR1 reads SNHLY; CDR2 reads FYNNEI. Trimming took off 5 bases at V and 1 base at J, with 6 bases between the two ends. This CDR3 contains 12 residues.

In this sample, this clone turned up once. The chain combines TRBV27 with TRBJ1-2, with D perhaps matching TRBD1 (6 bases). Germline V gene sequence: CDR1 MNHEY, CDR2 SMNVEV (reference sequence). CDR3 length: 13 residues. Trimming cost V 2 bases and J 7 bases, with 11 bases left between them. The CDR3 nucleotides read TGTGCCAGCAGTTTAACAGGGAAGGGTGGCTACACCTTC. Its protein product is CASSLTGKGGYTF.

CDR3 sequence reads: CASSKTGAGTDTQYF. CDR3 in DNA: TGTGCCAGCAGCAAAACAGGGGCAGGCACAGATACGCAGTATTTT. The gene calls are TRBV11-1 and TRBJ2-3, with 7 positions matching TRBD1. J lost 1 base, V lost 5 bases, and 6 bases had no gene match. The CDR3 length is 15 residues. The germline V gene encodes CDR1 SGHAT and CDR2 FQDESV (reference sequence).

The V gene is TRBV5-8, the J gene TRBJ2-5; D gene uncertain. The CDR3 has 13 amino acids. With 2 bases removed from V and 5 bases from J, the gap between germline ends came to 10 bases. Per the germline V gene, CDR1 is SGHTS and CDR2 is YDEGEE. The CDR3 protein is CASSFDPGETQYF. CDR3 sequence (DNA): TGTGCCAGCAGCTTTGACCCCGGGGAGACCCAGTACTTC. The variable domain in full, with the rest retrieved from reference TRBV5-8 and TRBJ2-5, is EAGVTQSPTHLIKTRGQQATLRCSPISGHTSVYWYQQALGLGLQFLLWYDEGEERNRGNFPPRFSGRQFPNYSSELNVNALELEDSALYLCASSFDPGETQYFGPGTRLLVL.

The V gene is TRBV24-1, the J gene TRBJ1-5; 7 bases are shared with TRBD1. Trimming at V came to 0 bases and at J to 5 bases, leaving 9 bases not matched to a gene. Germline CDR1 reads KGHDR; CDR2 reads SFDVKD. The CDR3 is 17 amino acids. The CDR3 region is CATSDLRMGQRHQPQHF. In nucleotides, the CDR3 is TGTGCCACCAGTGATTTGCGAATGGGACAGAGACATCAGCCCCAGCATTTT.

This rearrangement joins TRBV5-4 to TRBJ2-2; 9 positions agree with TRBD1. The CDR3 has 16 amino acids. V shed 4 bases and J 4 bases; nucleotides not matched to a gene: 8. From germline, CDR1 is SGHNT and CDR2 YYREEE (reference sequence). The CDR3 nucleotides read TGTGCCAGCAGCGACCGGACAGGGGTCGGCACCGGGGAGCTGTTTTTT. The encoded protein is CASSDRTGVGTGELFF.

The chain couples TRBV15 to TRBJ2-4, with a tentative D call TRBD1 (6 bases). The germline CDR1 and CDR2 sequences are LNHNV and YYDKDF (reference sequence). The V end was cut by 6 bases, the J end by 1 base, with 13 bases between. The CDR3 loop spans 15 amino acids. In nucleotides, the CDR3 is TGTGCCACCAGTCTAACAGGGCTGGCCAAAAACATTCAGTACTTC. The encoded protein is CATSLTGLAKNIQYF.

The gene calls are TRBV18 and TRBJ2-1; D is unclear. Germline loops: CDR1 KGHSH, CDR2 LQKENI. Trimming removed 3 bases from V and 5 bases from J, with 8 bases in between. This CDR3 region has 13 residues. CDR3 DNA: TGTGCCAGCTCACCCCCCAATCACAATGAGCAGTTCTTC. This translates into CASSPPNHNEQFF. Drawing the rest from reference TRBV18 and TRBJ2-1, the complete variable domain is NAGVMQNPRHLVRRRGQEARLRCSPMKGHSHVYWYRQLPEEGLKFMVYLQKENIIDESGMPKERFSAEFPKEGPSILRIQQVVRGDSAAYFCASSPPNHNEQFFGPGTRLTVL.

This clone came up once. The chain carries TRBV10-3 and TRBJ1-4; D is perhaps TRBD1 (6 bases). The CDR3 spans 17 residues. Trimming took off 0 bases at V and 0 bases at J, with 11 bases between the two ends. The germline V gene encodes CDR1 ENHRY and CDR2 SYGVKD. CDR3 sequence (DNA): TGTGCCATCAGTGAGTCAACAGGGAAAGCAACTAATGAAAAACTGTTTTTT. Residues: CAISESTGKATNEKLFF.

This clone is a singleton in its sample. V and J are TRBV29-1 and TRBJ2-7; D is perhaps TRBD1 (7 bases). Germline V CDR1 and CDR2: SQVTM, ANQGSEA. CDR3 length equals 15 residues. The V end was cut by 2 bases, the J end by 1 base, with 15 bases between. The CDR3 sequence: CSVELGGTASYEQYF. In nucleotides, the CDR3 is TGCAGCGTTGAATTAGGGGGGACAGCTTCCTACGAGCAGTACTTC.

This chain connects TRBV7-2 to TRBJ2-3; 8 bases line up with TRBD2. The CDR3 totals 14 residues. Trimming removed 5 bases from V and 2 bases from J; junction bases left unmatched: 3. CDR1 is SGHTA, CDR2 FQGNSA, per germline. CDR3: CASSRSGATDTQYF. The CDR3 DNA is TGTGCCAGCAGCCGTAGCGGGGCCACAGATACGCAGTATTTT.

This clone was counted a few times. V is TRBV6-1 and J is TRBJ1-4; D call uncertain. In germline, CDR1 is MNHNS, CDR2 SASEGT. This CDR3 spans 15 amino acids. Trimming cost V 1 base and J 0 bases, with 6 bases left between them. CDR3 in DNA: TGTGCCAGCAGTGAAGTAGCCGCAACTAATGAAAAACTGTTTTTT. This encodes CASSEVAATNEKLFF.

The CDR3 DNA reads TGCGCCAGCAGCCCGAGGGACAGGGGGCGTGTTACTGAAGCTTTCTTT. Its protein product is CASSPRDRGRVTEAFF. This rearrangement joins TRBV5-1 to TRBJ1-1, with 12 bases matching TRBD1. The CDR3 covers 16 residues. CDR1 is SGHRS and CDR2 is YFSETQ in the germline V gene. V dropped 4 bases and J dropped 5; count of bases not matched to a gene: 9.